The clone carrying this T cell receptor (beta chain) has a handful of counts. Its antigen is not known. This sample stems from a study of cytomegalovirus exposure and HLA in healthy donors. General observations from the study: The study designated over 150 TCR beta chains cytomegalovirus-associated.

V was pared by 4 bases and J by 5 bases, with 9 bases between. Germline V gene lookup returns CDR1 GTSNPN and CDR2 SVGIG (reference sequence). The CDR3 extends over 12 amino acids. PCR primers comprised 60 Vbeta and 13 Jbeta primers. TCRdb's table, derived via immunoSEQ multiplex PCR, lists solely in-frame clones and lacks some. This table has around 100,000 clones, 65% to 80% appearing once. Source material: PBMCs. The sequence came from a woman younger than 30 in good health and CMV-seropositive. The chain uses TRBV30 and TRBJ1-5; D gene ambiguous. CDR3 nucleotide sequence: TGTGCCTGGACCCCTAGTCATCAGCCCCAGCATTTT. Amino acids: CAWTPSHQPQHF.